Listed below are T cell receptor beta chains from one sample, sequenced in a study of TIL therapy for anti-PD-1-resistant metastatic lung cancer. Some clones are missing from TCRdb's copy, which holds only in-frame ones; the method was immunoSEQ multiplex PCR. The table lists just over 25,000 clones, roughly 72% of them singletons. The sample consisted of tumor tissue, taken at baseline. The receptors originated from a person between 30 and 79 years old with non-small cell lung cancer. CDR3s include the opening cysteine and the closing phenylalanine or tryptophan. The D gene is left open where the match is weak. A clone size is listed for some rows: how often the clone was seen (once, few, many), or a class if it is expanded.

size	D	V	J	CDR3	DNA
-	TRBD1	TRBV10-2	TRBJ2-3	CASSADRGVADTQYF	TGCGCCAGCAGTGCGGACAGGGGGGTCGCAGATACGCAGTATTTT
few	-	TRBV2	TRBJ1-4	CASRPTPATNEKLFF	TGTGCCAGCAGGCCGACACCTGCAACTAATGAAAAACTGTTTTTT
-	-	TRBV7-9	TRBJ1-6	CASSSGWEGKSNSPLHF	TGTGCCAGCAGCTCCGGGTGGGAGGGGAAATCTAATTCACCCCTCCACTTT
-	-	TRBV7-9	TRBJ2-1	CASSPPEGSYNEQFF	TGTGCCAGCAGCCCCCCGGAGGGGTCCTACAATGAGCAGTTCTTC
few	-	TRBV27	TRBJ1-6	CASSLSWGGSYNSPLHF	TGTGCCAGCAGTTTATCGTGGGGTGGGTCCTATAATTCACCCCTCCACTTT
once	-	TRBV9	TRBJ1-1	CASSVNSGVANTEAFF	TGTGCCAGCAGCGTTAACTCGGGGGTTGCGAACACTGAAGCTTTCTTT
-	-	TRBV27	TRBJ2-7	CASRPSSYEQYF	TGTGCCAGCAGGCCCAGCTCCTACGAGCAGTACTTC
few	-	TRBV6-5	TRBJ1-1	CASSYGSLNTEAFF	TGTGCCAGCAGTTATGGCTCTTTGAACACTGAAGCTTTCTTT
-	-	TRBV19	TRBJ1-4	CASSPRRGPNEKLFF	TGTGCCAGTAGTCCACGCAGGGGTCCTAATGAAAAACTGTTTTTT
-	-	TRBV10-3	TRBJ1-6	CAISEGQGYNSPLHF	TGTGCCATCAGTGAGGGGCAGGGATATAATTCACCCCTCCACTTT
-	TRBD1	TRBV5-4	TRBJ2-2	CASSSRGLGVAGELFF	TGTGCCAGCAGCTCCAGGGGGCTGGGTGTGGCCGGGGAGCTGTTTTTT
-	-	TRBV4-2	TRBJ1-3	CASSQEFLLGNTIYF	TGTGCCAGCAGCCAGGAATTCTTACTCGGAAACACCATATATTTT
few	-	TRBV30	TRBJ1-6	CAWDLGSYNSPLHF	TGTGCCTGGGACTTGGGTTCCTATAATTCACCCCTCCACTTT
-	-	TRBV6-1	TRBJ2-2	CASSERAVETGELFF	TGTGCCAGCAGTGAAAGGGCGGTGGAAACCGGGGAGCTGTTTTTT
-	-	TRBV5-6	TRBJ1-1	CASSLDQGTMNTEAFF	TGTGCCAGCAGCTTGGATCAGGGGACGATGAACACTGAAGCTTTCTTT
-	-	TRBV7-9	TRBJ2-1	CASSFMYEQFF	TGTGCCAGCAGCTTCATGTATGAGCAGTTCTTC
-	-	TRBV7-2	TRBJ2-3	CASREGVVETDTQYF	TGTGCCAGCAGGGAAGGGGTAGTGGAGACAGATACGCAGTATTTT
-	-	TRBV5-4	TRBJ1-1	CASSLGGLNTEAFF	TGTGCCAGCAGCTTGGGGGGATTGAACACTGAAGCTTTCTTT
-	TRBD2	TRBV7-9	TRBJ2-3	CASSPSAGYYTDTQYF	TGTGCCAGCAGCCCATCAGCGGGGTATTACACAGATACGCAGTATTTT
once	-	TRBV6-1	TRBJ1-5	CASSEAILSSNQPQHF	TGTGCCAGCAGTGAAGCGATTCTCAGTAGCAATCAGCCCCAGCATTTT
-	TRBD2	TRBV5-1	TRBJ2-3	CASSLAPTSGGSTDTQYF	TGCGCCAGCAGCTTGGCCCCGACTAGCGGGGGTAGCACAGATACGCAGTATTTT
few	TRBD1	TRBV5-1	TRBJ1-6	CASSLRTGQDASPLHF	TGCGCCAGCAGCCTCCGGACAGGCCAGGATGCCTCACCCCTCCACTTT
-	TRBD1	TRBV6-5	TRBJ2-7	CASSYRQGKPYEQYF	TGTGCCAGCAGTTACCGACAGGGAAAGCCCTACGAGCAGTACTTC
-	-	TRBV30	TRBJ2-2	CASLPGWNTGELFF	TGTGCCTCCCTCCCGGGCTGGAACACCGGGGAGCTGTTTTTT
-	-	TRBV9	TRBJ2-6	CASSVLGGVISGANVLTF	TGTGCCAGCAGCGTACTTGGCGGGGTGATCTCTGGGGCCAACGTCCTGACTTTC
-	TRBD1	TRBV10-1	TRBJ2-3	CAITDRVSADTQYF	TGCGCCATCACGGACAGGGTTTCAGCAGATACGCAGTATTTT
-	-	TRBV1	TRBJ2-5	CTSSQDEGGVQETQYF	TGCACCAGCAGCCAAGATGAGGGGGGGGTCCAAGAGACCCAGTACTTC
-	-	TRBV2	TRBJ2-1	CASSEALPGAGNEQFF	TGTGCCAGCAGTGAAGCGCTTCCGGGGGCGGGGAATGAGCAGTTCTTC
-	-	TRBV19	TRBJ2-7	CASTGTTYEQYF	TGTGCCAGTACTGGGACAACCTACGAGCAGTACTTC
-	TRBD1	TRBV18	TRBJ1-6	CASSQLYGTGEDSPLHF	TGTGCCAGCTCACAACTATACGGGACAGGGGAAGACTCACCCCTCCACTTT
-	-	TRBV19	TRBJ2-7	CASKGRAYEQYF	TGTGCCAGTAAGGGCAGGGCCTACGAGCAGTACTTC
-	TRBD2	TRBV15	TRBJ2-3	CATSGLASDTQYF	TGTGCCACCAGCGGACTAGCGTCAGATACGCAGTATTTT
-	-	TRBV10-3	TRBJ1-1	CAIGTDEAFF	TGTGCCATCGGGACGGATGAAGCTTTCTTT
-	TRBD1	TRBV7-9	TRBJ2-3	CASSFRTGGSTDTQYF	TGTGCCAGCAGCTTCCGGACAGGCGGTAGCACAGATACGCAGTATTTT
few	-	TRBV7-2	TRBJ2-1	CASSTHQAGNEQFF	TGTGCCAGCAGCACCCACCAGGCAGGGAATGAGCAGTTCTTC
medium-sized	-	TRBV11-3	TRBJ2-3	CASSATRVGTDTQYF	TGTGCCAGCAGCGCGACTAGAGTTGGCACAGATACGCAGTATTTT
-	-	TRBV2	TRBJ1-2	CASKQTLGPQYLANYGYTF	TGTGCCAGCAAACAGACGCTGGGACCGCAGTACCTAGCTAACTATGGCTACACCTTC
-	-	TRBV6-5	TRBJ2-5	CASRPLAGSWETQYF	TGTGCCAGCCGGCCTTTGGCGGGGTCCTGGGAGACCCAGTACTTC
-	-	TRBV4-1	TRBJ2-7	CASSQAYEQYF	TGCGCCAGCAGCCAAGCCTACGAGCAGTACTTC
few	-	TRBV11-2	TRBJ1-2	CASSEDGSGYTF	TGTGCCAGCAGTGAGGACGGCAGTGGCTACACCTTC
few	-	TRBV5-4	TRBJ2-7	CASRSQGDSYEQYF	TGTGCCAGCAGGTCACAGGGTGACTCCTACGAGCAGTACTTC
once	TRBD1	TRBV29-1	TRBJ2-1	CSATETGFGNEQFF	TGCAGCGCCACGGAGACAGGGTTCGGCAATGAGCAGTTCTTC
few	-	TRBV9	TRBJ1-2	CASSLQGEWYGYTF	TGTGCCAGCAGCCTACAGGGAGAATGGTATGGCTACACCTTC
once	TRBD1	TRBV19	TRBJ2-2	CASGQGPRELFF	TGTGCCAGCGGACAGGGACCGAGAGAGCTGTTTTTT
-	TRBD2	TRBV6-5	TRBJ2-2	CASSWSGGYTGELFF	TGTGCCAGCAGTTGGAGCGGGGGCTACACCGGGGAGCTGTTTTTT
-	-	TRBV2	TRBJ1-5	CASSGIGLSNQPQHF	TGTGCCAGCAGTGGTATCGGACTTAGCAATCAGCCCCAGCATTTT